This TCR beta chain comes out of a study of blood T cell repertoires in COVID-19. V dropped 4 bases and J dropped 8 bases, with 8 bases sitting between them. The CDR3 is 11 amino acids. Germline V CDR1 and CDR2: MDHEN, SYDVKM. Generated by immunoSEQ multiplex PCR, the TCRdb table keeps only in-frame clones and is missing some. This sample yields hundreds of thousands of clones, of which 85% to 90% are seen a single time; approximately 1.2% belongs to the top ten. Sample: PBMCs or T cells enriched from blood (not recorded which). The receptor comes from a man younger than 45 who had recovered from COVID-19. The V call is TRBV28, the J call TRBJ1-1, with TRBD1 as a possible D gene (6 bases). The CDR3 loop is CASSWTDEAFF. As DNA, the CDR3 is TGTGCCAGCAGTTGGACAGACGAAGCTTTCTTT.